This T cell receptor beta chain is drawn from a study of T cell changes during pregnancy in multiple sclerosis. The germline V gene has CDR1 LNHDA and CDR2 SQIVND (reference sequence). The V and J ends lost 4 bases and 5 bases, in that order; junction bases with no gene match: 9. CDR3 length: 15 amino acids. The data were produced by immunoSEQ multiplex PCR, yet TCRdb's version contains in-frame clones alone and is incomplete. The data contain 45,000 to 70,000 clones, roughly 90% of them singletons. Sequencing used CD4+ T cells from peripheral blood mononuclear cells, obtained after pregnancy. The genes are TRBV19 and TRBJ2-7, with TRBD1 matching over 9 bases. This receptor was taken from a female donor with multiple sclerosis, enrolled in a pregnancy study. CDR3 residues: CASSRGQGKFNEQYF. The CDR3, as DNA: TGTGCCAGTAGTAGGGGACAGGGTAAGTTCAACGAGCAGTACTTC.